This entry is about one T cell receptor beta chain. The clone's antigen remains unknown. No clone much larger than this one lies a single base away; base qualities are absent. The QIAGEN blood and tissue kit was used to extract genomic DNA from sorted cells, and the DNA was quantified on a NanoDrop 1000. Using multiplex PCR of genomic DNA, the immunoSEQ platform deep sequenced and quantified the TCR alpha and beta chains. On the authors' methods: IMGT gene and region definitions were used for annotation of the TCR sequences. Out-of-frame rearrangements served as a stand-in for the preselection repertoire and were compared with in-frame clonotypes. The iCHAO1 estimator provided with the immunoSEQ platform was used to estimate repertoire size. Clonal inequality was measured with a Gini index on in-frame amino acid clonotypes, based on the Lorenz curve. The intersect function in the R package tcR was used to count shared clonotypes, while the Jaccard index served to score similarity. V, J and V-J usage frequencies went into a principal component analysis run with the R prcomp function, with no normalization applied. The table was pulled from immuneACCESS by TCRdb, which kept in-frame rearrangements only. Such tables lose some clones; where checked, under half of the loss comes from unresolved V genes, and the rest has no known cause. That table furnishes V, J and clone size, whereas the DNA furnished D and trimming. In all, the sample holds about 81,000 clones, and 93% of those were seen once. The top ten clonotypes cover about 1.4% of the sample.

Fluorescence-activated cell sorting was used to pull naive CD4 T cells, meaning cells that were CD45RO-negative and CD62L-positive, out of the PBMCs. Each donor gave roughly 54 ml of fresh peripheral blood, from which PBMCs were isolated by Ficoll density centrifugation. Cells were sorted on a FACSAria III instrument, and every sample had a purity above 85%. These data originate in a study of human versus mouse CDR3 diversity and MHC coevolution (dated by TCRdb to the late 2010s). Background for the entire study: According to reports, the immunoSEQ assay detects one in 200,000 T cells and minimizes multiplex PCR amplification bias. Across the mouse and human samples, each sample yielded between roughly 0.6 x 10^7 and 1.7 x 10^7 valid reads. Human naive CD4 T cell repertoires were used as a reference for TCR selection on multiple MHC II alleles and were compared with human-TCR-locus transgenic mice carrying single MHC II. The human cohort was made up of three healthy volunteer blood donors, who at collection were aged 30 to 40, 40 to 50 and 60 to 70, one donor in each range. Overall study outcomes, separate from this receptor: On average, more CDR3 deletions and insertions were observed in humans than in mice, indicating greater exonuclease and TdT activity. Among all the groups compared, the lowest clonal inequality scores came from most of the three human donors. Because human T cells were selected on six MHC II alleles, repertoire diversity was not considered directly comparable between humans and mice. The largest TCR beta repertoire according to iCHAO1 estimates belonged to humans, at roughly 1.6 million clonotypes, a result attributed likely to selection by multiple MHC II molecules.

For this chain, trimming is 3 bases at the V end and 0 bases at the J end, and the number of junction bases without a gene match is 4. For CDR1 and CDR2, the germline V gene lists SGHTA and FQGTGA. The CDR3 measures 16 amino acids from cysteine to phenylalanine. The DNA shown is the 48-base CDR3, in frame from base 1. The sample was naive CD4+ T cells from blood. The sample's cell subset or site, from its label and the paper: CD45RO-negative CD62L-positive naive CD4 T cells. The V and J segments used are TRBV7-3 and TRBJ2-3, and TRBD2 aligns with 9 junction nucleotides. This TCR was recovered from a person between 30 and 69 years old in good health. The sequenced DNA is TGTGCCAGCAGCTTCCGACTAGCGGCTAGCACAGATACGCAGTATTTT. It is translated as CASSFRLAASTDTQYF.